The rows below give T cell receptor beta chains drawn from one sample of a study of cytomegalovirus exposure and HLA in healthy donors. Libraries were prepared by immunoSEQ multiplex PCR; TCRdb keeps only in-frame clonotypes and omits some of them. The data contain around 150,000 clones, 75% to 85% of them singletons. Sequencing was carried out using PBMCs. These receptors originate from a male donor in good health and CMV-seropositive. The CDR3 runs from the conserved cysteine through the conserved F or W. A D gene is named only where the DNA matches it firmly. Not all rows give a size; the values are once, few, many and, for expanded clones, a class.

clone size	D gene	V gene	J gene	CDR3 DNA	CDR3 protein
NA	NA	TRBV6-5	TRBJ1-3	TGTGCCAGCAGAACACAGGTCTCTGGAAACACCATATATTTT	CASRTQVSGNTIYF
NA	TRBD2	TRBV5-1	TRBJ2-3	TGCGCCAGCAGCCCTCGGGGTAGCGGGCCTAGCACAGATACGCAGTATTTT	CASSPRGSGPSTDTQYF
NA	TRBD2	TRBV7-2	TRBJ2-7	TGTGCCAGCAGCCCCGCGGGACTAGCGGGCGAGCAGTACTTC	CASSPAGLAGEQYF
NA	NA	TRBV2	TRBJ2-7	TGTGCCAGCAGTGAATCAGGCATCCACGAGCAGTACTTC	CASSESGIHEQYF
NA	NA	TRBV2	TRBJ1-2	TGTGCCAGCACTGCAGGGATAAACTATGGCTACACCTTC	CASTAGINYGYTF
NA	TRBD1	TRBV9	TRBJ1-2	TGTGCCAGCAGCGCGGGGACAGGTCAGGGCTACACCTTC	CASSAGTGQGYTF
NA	NA	TRBV7-9	TRBJ2-7	TGTGCCAGCAGCTTACGGCCCGGAGACGAGCAGTACTTC	CASSLRPGDEQYF
once	NA	TRBV6-1	TRBJ2-3	TGTGCCAGCACTCGGACGGGGTCAGATACGCAGTATTTT	CASTRTGSDTQYF
once	TRBD1	TRBV29-1	TRBJ1-4	TGCAGCGTGGCCCCCGGGACAGGGAATGAAAAACTGTTTTTT	CSVAPGTGNEKLFF
NA	NA	TRBV19	TRBJ1-1	TGTGCCAGTACCAATCTCGGGGAGGCGATCACTGAAGCTTTCTTT	CASTNLGEAITEAFF
NA	TRBD1	TRBV2	TRBJ2-7	TGTGCCAGCAGTGAAGGGGACAGGGGCCCCTACGAGCAGTACTTC	CASSEGDRGPYEQYF
NA	NA	TRBV25-1	TRBJ1-2	TGTGCCACCCAACCGGGACTGAGCTATGGCTACACCTTC	CATQPGLSYGYTF
NA	NA	TRBV7-6	TRBJ1-3	TGTGCCAGCAGCGTGGACGGGACAATGATCTCTGGAAACACCATATATTTT	CASSVDGTMISGNTIYF
NA	NA	TRBV4-1	TRBJ2-3	TGCGCCAGCAGCCAAGATGAGGGGGGGTTGTATACGCAGTATTTT	CASSQDEGGLYTQYF
few	TRBD1	TRBV6-6	TRBJ1-5	TGTGCCAGCAGGGTACAGGGGCTCGGCAATCAGCCCCAGCATTTT	CASRVQGLGNQPQHF
few	TRBD1	TRBV6-6	TRBJ1-2	TGTGCCAGCATCGAAACCGGGACAGGGGGCGATGGCTACACCTTC	CASIETGTGGDGYTF
NA	NA	TRBV2	TRBJ2-1	TGTGCCAGCAGCCCCCCGGGACAAAGGTTAGTCAATGAGCAGTTCTTC	CASSPPGQRLVNEQFF
NA	NA	TRBV7-7	TRBJ2-5	TGTGCTAGCAGCTCCCTGGGCCATCAAGAGACCCAGTACTTC	CASSSLGHQETQYF
NA	TRBD1	TRBV19	TRBJ1-2	TGTGCCACCACCCCGTCCGGGACAGGGGGATATGGCTACACCTTC	CATTPSGTGGYGYTF
once	NA	TRBV6-5	TRBJ1-5	TGTGCCAGCAGCTATCAGCCCCAGCATTTT	CASSYQPQHF
NA	NA	TRBV6-5	TRBJ1-1	TGTGCCAGCAGTTACTTTTTGGGGGCTGGAGCTTTCTTT	CASSYFLGAGAFF
NA	TRBD1	TRBV10-3	TRBJ1-6	TGTGCCATCAGTGAAGGGGGCCTGGGGTATAATTCACCCCTCCACTTT	CAISEGGLGYNSPLHF
NA	TRBD2	TRBV7-2	TRBJ2-1	TGTGCCAGCAGCTTAGGTAGCGGGGGGGGGAATGAGCAGTTCTTC	CASSLGSGGGNEQFF
NA	TRBD2	TRBV5-5	TRBJ2-5	TGTGCCAGCAGCCAGACTAGCTGGTCCCAAGAGACCCAGTACTTC	CASSQTSWSQETQYF
NA	TRBD1	TRBV2	TRBJ2-7	TGTGCCAGCAGTGGGGGGGACAGGGGGCCCTACGAGCAGTACTTC	CASSGGDRGPYEQYF
NA	NA	TRBV27	TRBJ1-2	TGTGCCAGCAGTTTATTCCCGCCCTCTTCGTACAGGGCGGTCCCTGGCTACACCTTC	CASSLFPPSSYRAVPGYTF
few	NA	TRBV6-5	TRBJ1-3	TGTGCCAGCAGTTACTCACGAGGGTCTGGAAACACCATATATTTT	CASSYSRGSGNTIYF
NA	NA	TRBV5-6	TRBJ2-1	TGTGCCAGCAGCTTGAACCCCCCGAGCTCCTACAATGAGCAGTTCTTC	CASSLNPPSSYNEQFF
NA	NA	TRBV9	TRBJ1-6	TGTGCCAGCAGCGTAGCCGAGCCCCCACGTTCACCCCTCCACTTT	CASSVAEPPRSPLHF
NA	NA	TRBV6-5	TRBJ2-2	TGTGCCAGCAGTTACGGTCTAGAGACCGGGGAGCTGTTTTTT	CASSYGLETGELFF
NA	TRBD1	TRBV2	TRBJ1-1	TGTGCCAGCAGTACCTCCAGGGGGCGAGGGACTGAAGCTTTCTTT	CASSTSRGRGTEAFF
NA	NA	TRBV6-4	TRBJ2-3	TGTGCCAGCAGTGCCTCTCCCGGGGGCACAGATACGCAGTATTTT	CASSASPGGTDTQYF
NA	NA	TRBV5-1	TRBJ1-6	TGCGCCAGCAGCCCCCTCCCGGGTGTTGACTCACCCCTCCACTTT	CASSPLPGVDSPLHF
NA	TRBD1	TRBV5-4	TRBJ1-6	TGTGCCAGCAGCTGGACAGGGAGGGATTCACCCCTCCACTTT	CASSWTGRDSPLHF
NA	TRBD1	TRBV29-1	TRBJ2-1	TGCAGCGTTACAGGGGGCTTGTACAATGAGCAGTTCTTC	CSVTGGLYNEQFF
few	NA	TRBV5-1	TRBJ1-1	TGCGCCAGCAGCTTGGCCCTCTCAGAAGTGAACACTGAAGCTTTCTTT	CASSLALSEVNTEAFF
NA	NA	TRBV6-6	TRBJ1-5	TGTGCCAGCAGGGGTACGGGGGTTTCAAGCAATCAGCCCCAGCATTTT	CASRGTGVSSNQPQHF
NA	NA	TRBV14	TRBJ1-2	TGTGCCAGCAGCCTCCCTGGACAGACTAACTATGGCTACACCTTC	CASSLPGQTNYGYTF